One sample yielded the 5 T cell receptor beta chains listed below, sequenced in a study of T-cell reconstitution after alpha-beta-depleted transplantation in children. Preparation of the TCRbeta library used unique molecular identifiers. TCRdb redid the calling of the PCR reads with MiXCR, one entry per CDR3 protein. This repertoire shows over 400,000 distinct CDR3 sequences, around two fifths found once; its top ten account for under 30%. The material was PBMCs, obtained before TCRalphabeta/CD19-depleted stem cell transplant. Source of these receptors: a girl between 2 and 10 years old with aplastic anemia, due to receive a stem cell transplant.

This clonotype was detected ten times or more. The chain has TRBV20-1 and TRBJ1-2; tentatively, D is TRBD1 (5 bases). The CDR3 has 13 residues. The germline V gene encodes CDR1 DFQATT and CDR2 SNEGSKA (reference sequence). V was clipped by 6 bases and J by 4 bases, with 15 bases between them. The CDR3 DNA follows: TGCAGTGCCAGCAAGTGGGGCAGCTATGGCTACACCTTC. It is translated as CSASKWGSYGYTF.

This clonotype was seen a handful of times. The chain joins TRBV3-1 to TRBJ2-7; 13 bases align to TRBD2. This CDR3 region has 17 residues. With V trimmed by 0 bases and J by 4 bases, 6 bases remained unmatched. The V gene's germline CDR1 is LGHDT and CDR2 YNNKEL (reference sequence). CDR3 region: CASSQDMGTSGTYEQYF. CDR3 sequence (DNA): TGTGCCAGCAGCCAAGATATGGGGACTAGCGGGACTTACGAGCAGTACTTC.

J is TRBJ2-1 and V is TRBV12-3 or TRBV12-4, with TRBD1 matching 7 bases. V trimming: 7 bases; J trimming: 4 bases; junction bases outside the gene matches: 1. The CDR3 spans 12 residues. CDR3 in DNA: TGTGCCAGCAAGGACAGGTACAATGAGCAGTTCTTC. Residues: CASKDRYNEQFF.

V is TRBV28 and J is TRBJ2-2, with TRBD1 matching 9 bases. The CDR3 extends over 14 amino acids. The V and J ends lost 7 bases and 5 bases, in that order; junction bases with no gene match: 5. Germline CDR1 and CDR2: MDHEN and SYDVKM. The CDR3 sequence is CASIGTGRTGELFF. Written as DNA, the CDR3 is TGTGCCAGCATTGGGACAGGGAGGACCGGGGAGCTGTTTTTT.

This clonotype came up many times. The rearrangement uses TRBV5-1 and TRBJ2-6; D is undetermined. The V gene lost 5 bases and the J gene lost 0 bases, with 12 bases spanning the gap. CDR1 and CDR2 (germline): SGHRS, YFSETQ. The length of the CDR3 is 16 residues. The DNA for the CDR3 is TGCGCCAGCAGGGGATCGGTACTCTCTGGGGCCAACGTCCTGACTTTC. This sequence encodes CASRGSVLSGANVLTF. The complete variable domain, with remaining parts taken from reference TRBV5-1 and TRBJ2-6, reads KAGVTQTPRYLIKTRGQQVTLSCSPISGHRSVSWYQQTPGQGLQFLFEYFSETQRNKGNFPGRFSGRQFSNSRSEMNVSTLELGDSALYLCASRGSVLSGANVLTFGAGSRLTVL.